The clone carrying this T cell receptor (beta chain) came up many times. Antigen: not known. Germline V CDR1 and CDR2: LNHNV, YYDKDF (reference sequence). V lost 0 bases and J 5 bases, leaving 12 bases between the germline ends. CDR3 length equals 15 residues. Template material for amplifying TCR beta CDR3 regions consisted of RNA transcripts. During a first-round RT-PCR of the TCR CDR3, the HTBI primer set was used. MiXCR was run by TCRdb on the multiplex PCR reads, yielding one entry per CDR3 protein. The profile shows about 400,000 distinct CDR3 sequences, about 13% of them singletons. The data are from a study of T cells in Graves' hyperthyroidism and ophthalmopathy. The study defined stable Graves' hyperthyroidism as no ophthalmopathy progression within 18 months. Those with hyperthyroidism were 18 to 65 years old, newly diagnosed, and ill for under 2 months. Points from the study as a whole: Among clonotypes expanded in thyroid above 0.001, most were also found in blood.

The rearrangement links TRBV15 to TRBJ2-3, with a tentative D call TRBD2 (6 bases). The sequence was obtained from a woman under 30 with Graves' hyperthyroidism. The sequenced sample was blood. CDR3: CATSRDRRGGDTQYF. CDR3 in DNA: TGTGCCACCAGCAGAGATCGGCGGGGTGGAGATACGCAGTATTTT.